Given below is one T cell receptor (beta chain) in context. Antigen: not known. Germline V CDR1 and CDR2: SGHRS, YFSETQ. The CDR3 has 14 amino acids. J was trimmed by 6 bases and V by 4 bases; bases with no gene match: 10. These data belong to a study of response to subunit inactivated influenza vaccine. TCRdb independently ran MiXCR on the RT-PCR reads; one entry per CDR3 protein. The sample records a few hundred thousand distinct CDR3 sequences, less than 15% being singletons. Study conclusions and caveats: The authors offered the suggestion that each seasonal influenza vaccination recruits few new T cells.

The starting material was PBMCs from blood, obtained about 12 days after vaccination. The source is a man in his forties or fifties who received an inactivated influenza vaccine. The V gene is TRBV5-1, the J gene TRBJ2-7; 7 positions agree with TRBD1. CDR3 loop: CASSPGPRQGEQYF. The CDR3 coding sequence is TGCGCCAGCAGCCCCGGACCCCGACAGGGCGAGCAGTACTTC.